At least ten counts were recorded for the clone carrying this T cell receptor (beta chain). Its target is unknown. Libraries of TCR beta came from iRepertoire HTBI primers plus Arm-PCR of CDR3 regions. TCRdb reprocessed the multiplex PCR reads with MiXCR, giving one entry per CDR3 protein. The sample contains some 220,000 distinct CDR3 sequences, around 20% of which appear only once. This specimen comes from a study of regulatory T cells in long-lasting Graves disease. Study summary: Newly diagnosed Graves' patients had taken antithyroid drugs under 3 months. Study outcomes and limitations: Among samples with persistent disease, TRBV28, TRBJ1-2 and TRBJ2-5 were favored.

This sample's time point: newly diagnosed GD, antithyroid drugs for less than 3 months. Generation of the TCR library employed RNA extracted from PBMCs. Germline CDR1 SGHNT, CDR2 YENEEA. This CDR3 is built from 14 residues. Trimming shortened V by 3 bases and J by 4 bases, and 13 bases separated the two germline ends. These records were also assigned to another study, of T cells in Graves' hyperthyroidism and ophthalmopathy. This second study notes: Hyperthyroidism in the patients, aged 18 to 65, was newly diagnosed and under 2 months in duration.

The starting material was peripheral blood mononuclear cells (PBMCs), obtained at new diagnosis, from a patient treated with antithyroid drugs. The TCR comes from a woman aged 30 to 39 with Graves disease. The chain has TRBV11-3 and TRBJ2-7, with D unresolved. DNA for the CDR3: TGTGCCAGCAGCTTCCCGGGTACCGGTTACGAGCAGTACTTC. This sequence encodes CASSFPGTGYEQYF.